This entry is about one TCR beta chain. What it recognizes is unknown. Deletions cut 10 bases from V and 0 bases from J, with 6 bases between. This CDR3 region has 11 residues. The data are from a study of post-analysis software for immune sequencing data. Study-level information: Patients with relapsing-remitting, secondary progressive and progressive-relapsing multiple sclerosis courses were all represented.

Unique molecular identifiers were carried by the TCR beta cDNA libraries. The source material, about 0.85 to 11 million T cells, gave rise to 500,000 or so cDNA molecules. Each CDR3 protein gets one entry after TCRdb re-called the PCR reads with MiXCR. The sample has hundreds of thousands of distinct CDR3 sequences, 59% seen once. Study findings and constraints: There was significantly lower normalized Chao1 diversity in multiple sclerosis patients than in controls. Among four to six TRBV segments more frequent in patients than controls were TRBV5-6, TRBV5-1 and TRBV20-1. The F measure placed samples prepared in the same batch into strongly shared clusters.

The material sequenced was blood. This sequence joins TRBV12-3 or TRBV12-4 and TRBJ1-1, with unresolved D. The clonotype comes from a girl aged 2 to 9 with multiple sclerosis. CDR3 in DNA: TGTGCCATTCAGCTGAACACTGAAGCTTTCTTT. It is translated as CAIQLNTEAFF.